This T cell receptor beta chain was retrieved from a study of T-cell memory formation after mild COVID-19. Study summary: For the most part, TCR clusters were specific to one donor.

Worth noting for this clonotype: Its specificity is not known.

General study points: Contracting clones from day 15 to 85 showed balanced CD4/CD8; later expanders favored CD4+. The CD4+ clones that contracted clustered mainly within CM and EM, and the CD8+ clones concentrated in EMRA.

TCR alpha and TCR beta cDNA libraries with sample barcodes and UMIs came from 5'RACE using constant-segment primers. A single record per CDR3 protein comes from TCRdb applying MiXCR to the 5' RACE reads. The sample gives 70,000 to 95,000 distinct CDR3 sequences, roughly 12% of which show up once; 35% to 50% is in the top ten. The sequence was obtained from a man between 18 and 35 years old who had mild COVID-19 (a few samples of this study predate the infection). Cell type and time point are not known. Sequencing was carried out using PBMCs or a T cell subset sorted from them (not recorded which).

The CDR3 is CASSRARQGADTQYF. The CDR3 DNA reads as TGTGCCAGCAGCAGGGCCCGACAGGGGGCAGATACGCAGTATTTT. V usage is TRBV6-2 or TRBV6-3 and J usage is TRBJ2-3; 9 nucleotides line up with TRBD1. CDR1 MNHEY and CDR2 SVGEGT come from the germline V gene. This CDR3 has 15 residues. The J segment lost 4 bases and the V segment lost 6 bases, leaving 8 bases of the junction unmatched.